The 32 T cell receptor beta chains reported below all come from one sample, sequenced in a study of long-term antiretroviral therapy in people with HIV (dated by TCRdb to between 2021 and 2024). The immunoSEQ hsTCRB v3.0 assay was used at survey level resolution to sequence the TRB variable region. The immuneACCESS repertoire file appears here via TCRdb, limited to in-frame rearrangements. These files lack a portion of the clones; in checked studies, under half of the deficit traces to unresolved V genes, and the cause of the others is not known. In all, the sample holds 30,000 to 40,000 clones, and around 75% of those were seen once. The leading ten clones occupy 3.2% of the sample. The sample was unsorted PBMCs, taken 1.9 years after starting antiretroviral therapy. These receptors were collected from a man between 18 and 35 years old with HIV.

The chain combines TRBV11-2 with TRBJ2-5; 11 bases align to TRBD2. V lost 6 bases to trimming and J lost 4 bases; unmatched junction nucleotides: 4. CDR1 and CDR2 (germline): SGHAT, FQNNGV. The CDR3 loop spans 14 amino acids. CDR3 sequence: CASSGLAGGETQYF. As DNA, the CDR3 is TGTGCCAGCAGTGGGCTAGCGGGGGGAGAGACCCAGTACTTC.

CDR3 sequence reads: CASSPRTSGVNHNEQFF. The CDR3 DNA follows: TGTGCCAGCAGTCCCCGGACTAGCGGGGTGAACCACAATGAGCAGTTCTTC. The chain uses TRBV27 and TRBJ2-1, with 12 positions matching TRBD2. The CDR3 contains 17 residues. CDR1 is MNHEY and CDR2 is SMNVEV in the germline V gene (reference sequence). Germline trimming cut 5 bases from V and 5 bases from J; bases unmatched to any gene: 10.

The CDR3 DNA follows: TGCGCCAGCAGCCAAGGGGGGCGGCAGGGGGCTTCCCCTCCCTACGAGCAGTACTTC. This translates into CASSQGGRQGASPPYEQYF. The genes are TRBV4-1 and TRBJ2-7, with 8 bases fitting TRBD1. With 1 base clipped from V and 2 bases from J, the junction kept 16 bases outside the gene matches. Germline loops: CDR1 MGHRA, CDR2 YSYEKL. This CDR3 has 19 amino acids.

The sample holds a few counts of this clone. CDR3 protein: CASSDSRGGEVNEQFF. CDR3 coding DNA: TGTGCCAGCAGTGACTCGAGAGGGGGTGAAGTAAATGAGCAGTTCTTC. The gene calls are TRBV6-4 and TRBJ2-1; a possible D gene is TRBD1 (6 bases). The CDR3 is made up of 16 amino acids. Germline-derived CDR1 and CDR2 are MRHNA and SNTAGT. The V and J ends lost 0 bases and 7 bases respectively, with 16 bases between them.

This chain joins TRBV6-6 and TRBJ2-1, with TRBD1 identical over 8 bases. The CDR3 loop spans 16 amino acids. The trim removed 2 bases at V and 8 bases at J, leaving 11 bases unmatched. CDR1 and CDR2 from the germline V gene are MNHNY and SVGAGI (reference sequence). The CDR3: CASSYVSGTGPYEQFF. The CDR3 DNA follows: TGTGCCAGCAGTTACGTCTCCGGGACAGGTCCCTATGAGCAGTTCTTC.

This sequence joins TRBV7-8 and TRBJ2-7, with D possibly matching TRBD1 (5 bases). Germline V lookup: CDR1 SGHVS, CDR2 FQNEAQ. Trimming cost V 9 bases and J 0 bases, with 9 bases left between them. This CDR3 region has 12 residues. CDR3 in amino acids: CARGVDSYEQYV. The CDR3 coding sequence is TGTGCCAGAGGGGTGGACTCCTACGAGCAGTACGTC.

V gene TRBV4-1 combines with J gene TRBJ1-5, with D tentatively TRBD1 (6 bases). Trimming shortened V by 5 bases and J by 5 bases, and 16 bases separated the two germline ends. CDR3 length equals 15 residues. The germline V gene encodes CDR1 MGHRA and CDR2 YSYEKL. CDR3 DNA sequence: TGCGCCAGCAGCGAAGTCCAGGGGTTCTATCAGCCCCAGCATTTT. This gives the protein CASSEVQGFYQPQHF.

The chain employs TRBV5-4 and TRBJ2-5; D is perhaps TRBD2 (6 bases). The V gene's germline CDR1 is SGHNT and CDR2 YYREEE (reference sequence). The CDR3 is made up of 14 amino acids. V was cut by 4 bases and J by 2 bases, with 12 bases left in between. The CDR3 DNA reads TGTGCCAGCAGCCCCCCTGCGGGGCAAGAGACCCAGTACTTC. Translating it yields CASSPPAGQETQYF.

This chain joins TRBV19 and TRBJ1-5; TRBD1 matches at 10 bases. Germline assignment: CDR1 LNHDA and CDR2 SQIVND (reference sequence). This CDR3 has 16 residues. Trimming removed 4 bases from V and 2 bases from J; junction bases left unmatched: 5. Written as DNA, the CDR3 is TGTGCCAGTAGTACGACAGGGGGCAGGGGCAATCAGCCCCAGCATTTT. This gives the protein CASSTTGGRGNQPQHF.

The chain employs TRBV30 and TRBJ1-4; TRBD1 aligns across 10 bases. Germline CDR1 and CDR2: GTSNPN and SVGIG (reference sequence). Trimming at V came to 2 bases and at J to 8 bases, leaving 5 bases not matched to a gene. The CDR3 is made up of 14 amino acids. As DNA, the CDR3 is TGTGCCTGGAGTAAGACAGGGGGCGAAGAAAAACTGTTTTTT. It codes for CAWSKTGGEEKLFF.

This sequence joins TRBV25-1 and TRBJ1-2, with D hard to call. This CDR3 spans 14 amino acids. V dropped 0 bases and J dropped 8 bases, with 13 bases sitting between them. The germline gives CDR1 MGHDK, CDR2 SYGVNS. In DNA, the CDR3 is TGTGCCAGCAGTGAATATCGGCACTTGGGGGGCTACACCTTC. Translation: CASSEYRHLGGYTF.

The chain carries TRBV29-1 and TRBJ1-4; D possibly corresponds to TRBD1 (5 bases). Germline V CDR1 and CDR2: SQVTM, ANQGSEA. V was pared by 2 bases and J by 3 bases, with 7 bases between. This CDR3 spans 13 amino acids. This CDR3 is CSVEQGANEKLFF. Written as DNA, the CDR3 is TGCAGCGTTGAACAGGGAGCTAATGAAAAACTGTTTTTT.

The CDR3 bases are TGCGCCAGCAGTGAGTGGGGCTGGGGACAGGGAGATACGCAGTATTTT. It translates to CASSEWGWGQGDTQYF. The V gene is TRBV10-1, the J gene TRBJ2-3; 9 bases fit TRBD1. The CDR3 sequence is 16 residues long. Germline CDR1 WNHNN, CDR2 SYGVQD (reference sequence). V gave up 1 base and J gave up 5 bases; unmatched junction bases: 7.

This clone was counted between two and nine times. This chain connects TRBV30 to TRBJ1-5; D unclear. The V end was cut by 3 bases, the J end by 0 bases, with 3 bases between. The CDR3 has 12 amino acids. Germline CDR1 is GTSNPN and CDR2 is SVGIG (reference sequence). The CDR3 region is CAWSSSNQPQHF. CDR3 nucleotide sequence: TGTGCCTGGAGCAGTAGCAATCAGCCCCAGCATTTT.

This clone was picked up one time. This sequence joins TRBV7-3 and TRBJ2-2; D remains unclear. The CDR3 is 11 amino acids. The V and J ends lost 5 bases and 6 bases respectively, with 4 bases between them. Germline assignment: CDR1 SGHTA and CDR2 FQGTGA. The CDR3 DNA reads TGTGCCAGCAGCCTGTCCGGGGAGCTGTTTTTT. Protein product: CASSLSGELFF.

The V and J genes are TRBV7-9 and TRBJ2-2, with 8 bases aligning to TRBD2. The ends lost 5 bases at V and 0 bases at J; junction bases unmatched: 8. This CDR3 is 17 amino acids long. The germline gives CDR1 SEHNR, CDR2 FQNEAQ (reference sequence). The CDR3 DNA reads TGTGCCAGCAGCCCGGCGGGGGGCACGCCGAACACCGGGGAGCTGTTTTTT. The encoded protein is CASSPAGGTPNTGELFF.

This chain uses TRBV6-5 with TRBJ2-5, with 9 bases fitting TRBD1. Germline-derived CDR1 and CDR2 are MNHEY and SVGAGI. V was clipped by 5 bases and J by 12 bases; unmatched bases: 4. The CDR3 is made up of 11 amino acids. This chain's CDR3 is CASSNRDREYF. The CDR3 region has the DNA TGTGCCAGCAGTAACCGGGACAGGGAGTACTTC.

The rearrangement links TRBV6-1 to TRBJ2-7, with 9 bases identical to TRBD1. This CDR3 region has 15 residues. J lost 0 bases, V lost 4 bases, and 4 bases had no gene match. CDR1 MNHNS and CDR2 SASEGT come from the germline V gene. Here the CDR3 DNA reads TGTGCCAGCAGTGGGACAGGGGAAACCTCCTACGAGCAGTACTTC. Residues: CASSGTGETSYEQYF.

The chain employs TRBV6-1 and TRBJ1-2; 7 bases agree with TRBD1. The V gene's germline CDR1 is MNHNS and CDR2 SASEGT. CDR3 size: 13 residues. V trimming: 3 bases; J trimming: 4 bases; junction bases outside the gene matches: 2. The DNA of the CDR3 is TGTGCCAGCAGTGAGGGACAGTCCTATGGCTACACCTTC. It encodes CASSEGQSYGYTF.

This clone was picked up one time. This chain links TRBV11-1 with TRBJ2-3; TRBD1 might be the D (6 bases). Trimming pared 4 bases from V and 2 bases from J, leaving 16 bases between. Germline lookup yields CDR1 SGHAT and CDR2 FQDESV (reference sequence). The CDR3 loop spans 16 amino acids. This chain's CDR3 is CASSYGIGQSTDTQYF. CDR3 coding DNA: TGTGCCAGCAGCTACGGGATCGGACAGTCCACAGATACGCAGTATTTT.

In DNA form, the CDR3 reads TGTGCCACCCGCGAAGCCGGGGCCAACGTCCTGACTTTC. Protein sequence: CATREAGANVLTF. J is TRBJ2-6 and V is TRBV15; D ambiguous. V was clipped by 8 bases and J by 4 bases, with 9 bases between them. Germline V gene lookup returns CDR1 LNHNV and CDR2 YYDKDF (reference sequence). This CDR3 region has 13 residues.

The CDR3 region has the DNA TGTGCCACCAGCAGAGAGGGCCTAGGACGTACTCAAGAGACCCAGTACTTC. It is translated as CATSREGLGRTQETQYF. J is TRBJ2-5 and V is TRBV15; no reliable D call. Deletions cut 0 bases from V and 2 bases from J, with 16 bases between. The CDR3 has 17 residues. Germline V lookup: CDR1 LNHNV, CDR2 YYDKDF (reference sequence).

This rearrangement joins TRBV9 to TRBJ1-6; unclear D gene. The length of the CDR3 is 13 residues. V lost 3 bases, J lost 9 bases, and 10 bases lay in between. Germline CDR1 reads SGDLS; CDR2 reads YYNGEE. As DNA, the CDR3 is TGTGCCAGCAGCGGGGAACCTAGTTCACCCCTCCACTTT. This translates into CASSGEPSSPLHF.

Only a few counts were recorded for this clone. The chain carries TRBV2 and TRBJ1-6, with D perhaps TRBD1 (5 bases). The CDR3 runs to 17 residues. Germline values: CDR1 SNHLY, CDR2 FYNNEI. The germline V and J ends were trimmed by 7 bases and 0 bases, with 16 bases remaining between them. For the CDR3, the DNA is TGTGCCAGCATACGAGATGGGGGGGGCTCCTATAATTCACCCCTCCACTTT. As protein: CASIRDGGGSYNSPLHF.

The chain combines TRBV5-4 with TRBJ1-2; 9 nucleotides agree with TRBD1. Looked up from germline, CDR1 is SGHNT and CDR2 is YYREEE (reference sequence). The CDR3 extends over 15 amino acids. V lost 4 bases and J lost 4; bases outside the gene matches: 8. The CDR3 protein is CASSADRGRIYGYTF. The CDR3 DNA reads as TGTGCCAGCAGCGCGGACAGGGGAAGGATCTATGGCTACACCTTC.

The chain couples TRBV6-6 to TRBJ1-4; D not certain. Germline V gene data show CDR1 as MNHNY and CDR2 as SVGAGI (reference sequence). The CDR3 spans 15 residues. With 6 bases removed from V and 0 bases from J, the gap between germline ends came to 11 bases. Written as DNA, the CDR3 is TGTGCCAGCAGGAAGGATGCGGCAACTAATGAAAAACTGTTTTTT. It is translated as CASRKDAATNEKLFF.

The DNA for the CDR3 is TGTGCCAGCAGTTTAGGGACCGCCTATGGCTACACCTTC. It encodes CASSLGTAYGYTF. The chain combines TRBV28 with TRBJ1-2; tentatively, D is TRBD1 (5 bases). Trimming took 2 bases from V and 4 from J, leaving 8 bases between them. The CDR3 consists of 13 residues. The germline V gene has CDR1 MDHEN and CDR2 SYDVKM.

The J gene is TRBJ1-2, the V gene TRBV5-1; no clear D. Germline V gives CDR1 SGHRS, CDR2 YFSETQ. Trimming pared 6 bases from V and 0 bases from J, leaving 27 bases between. The CDR3 has 19 amino acids. CDR3 nucleotides: TGCGCCAGCAAGCCGGTCCCCGGCCAGTCTCCCGTAGCTAACTATGGCTACACCTTC. This gives the protein CASKPVPGQSPVANYGYTF.

V gene TRBV5-4 combines with J gene TRBJ2-3; TRBD2 agrees at 7 bases. The CDR3 has 16 residues. CDR1 and CDR2 (germline): SGHNT, YYREEE (reference sequence). The J segment lost 2 bases and the V segment lost 1 base, leaving 7 bases of the junction unmatched. CDR3 sequence reads: CASSLRSSGTTDTQYF. Here the CDR3 DNA reads TGTGCCAGCAGCTTGCGATCTAGCGGCACCACAGATACGCAGTATTTT. Combining the CDR3 with reference TRBV5-4 and TRBJ2-3 gives the whole variable domain ETGVTQSPTHLIKTRGQQVTLRCSSQSGHNTVSWYQQALGQGPQFIFQYYREEENGRGNFPPRFSGLQFPNYSSELNVNALELDDSALYLCASSLRSSGTTDTQYFGPGTRLTVL.

The rearrangement links TRBV7-2 to TRBJ2-3; tentatively, D is TRBD1 (6 bases). The CDR3 loop spans 14 amino acids. V lost 5 bases, J lost 4 bases, and 13 bases lay in between. The germline V gene encodes CDR1 SGHTA and CDR2 FQGNSA. In DNA, the CDR3 is TGTGCCAGCAGCCTTGGGGGCGCGGCAGATACGCAGTATTTT. As protein: CASSLGGAADTQYF.

The rearrangement joins TRBV5-1 to TRBJ2-5; the D is unclear. The CDR3 runs 14 residues. Germline V gives CDR1 SGHRS, CDR2 YFSETQ. Trimming stripped 0 bases from V and 2 bases from J, with 8 bases between. The chain's CDR3 is CASSLEPRQETQYF. CDR3 DNA: TGCGCCAGCAGCTTGGAACCCAGACAAGAGACCCAGTACTTC.

The rearrangement uses TRBV11-2 and TRBJ2-2; 7 bases map to TRBD1. The CDR3 extends over 14 amino acids. J gave up 4 bases and V 6 bases, and 5 bases lay outside the gene matches. Germline V CDR1 and CDR2: SGHAT, FQNNGV. The CDR3 sequence is CASRSRGSTGELFF. The CDR3 bases are TGTGCCAGCAGGTCCAGGGGGTCCACCGGGGAGCTGTTTTTT.